The 6 T cell receptor beta chains below come from one sample, sequenced in a study of cytomegalovirus exposure and HLA in healthy donors (dated by TCRdb to about 2017). To prepare the library, the immunoSEQ multiplex PCR assay was applied. For the multiplex PCR, a mixture combining 60 forward primers for TCR Vbeta segments and 13 reverse primers for TCR Jbeta segments was used. What TCRdb holds here is the immuneACCESS table cut down to in-frame rearrangements. Part of the clones is not present; checked against another copy, under half of the missing clones reflect an unresolved V gene, and the others are unexplained. Across this sample there are about 90,000 clones, with over 75% seen only once. The ten largest make up around 2% of the sample. The sequenced material came from PBMCs. The receptors come from a boy between 10 and 17 years old in good health and CMV-seronegative.

The chain carries TRBV29-1 and TRBJ2-7, with 8 bases fitting TRBD1. Germline trimming cut 1 base from V and 4 bases from J; bases unmatched to any gene: 9. Germline lookup yields CDR1 SQVTM and CDR2 ANQGSEA. The CDR3 is 15 residues long. The CDR3 nucleotides read TGCAGCGTTGAAGCCCACGCGGGACAGGATTACGAGCAGTACTTC. Translating it yields CSVEAHAGQDYEQYF.

The J gene is TRBJ2-5, the V gene TRBV7-9, with D possibly being TRBD2 (5 bases). V was trimmed by 1 base and J by 2 bases, leaving 11 bases between them. The CDR3 has 15 residues. CDR1 and CDR2 from the germline V gene are SEHNR and FQNEAQ (reference sequence). CDR3: CASSLGARRQETQYF. The CDR3 coding sequence is TGTGCCAGCAGCTTAGGGGCAAGGAGGCAAGAGACCCAGTACTTC.

The chain carries TRBV5-6 and TRBJ1-5; perhaps TRBD1 as D (6 bases). V lost 5 bases and J 1 base, leaving 10 bases between the germline ends. This CDR3 region has 14 residues. Germline CDR1 reads SGHDT; CDR2 reads YYEEEE. CDR3 DNA: TGTGCCAGCAGGCAAGGGGGAAGCAATCAGCCCCAGCATTTT. Residues: CASRQGGSNQPQHF.

This chain joins TRBV29-1 and TRBJ2-3; 10 bases line up with TRBD1. CDR3 length: 14 amino acids. Trimming cost V 6 bases and J 6 bases; bases outside gene matches: 9. Looked up from germline, CDR1 is SQVTM and CDR2 is ANQGSEA. The CDR3 spells CSVIDRGRLDTQYF. Here the CDR3 DNA reads TGCAGCGTCATCGACAGGGGGCGGTTGGATACGCAGTATTTT.

This sequence joins TRBV10-2 and TRBJ2-1; D is perhaps TRBD2 (5 bases). The CDR3 spans 15 residues. Germline V CDR1 and CDR2: WSHSY, SAAADI. Trimming took 4 bases from V and 10 from J, leaving 20 bases between them. The DNA of the CDR3 is TGCGCCAGCAGTGCAGACTACGTTAGAACTTTGGAGCAGTTCTTC. It codes for CASSADYVRTLEQFF.

The J gene is TRBJ1-2, the V gene TRBV13; maybe TRBD1 (6 bases). Germline CDR1 reads PRHDT; CDR2 reads FYEKMQ (reference sequence). The CDR3 is made up of 17 amino acids. Trimming shortened V by 3 bases and J by 8 bases, and 25 bases separated the two germline ends. The CDR3 nucleotides are TGTGCCAGCAGCTTTGAATCGGGACCACAGGGCCCGGGGGGCTACACCTTC. Protein: CASSFESGPQGPGGYTF.